The 24 T cell receptor beta chains given below trace back to one sample, sequenced in a study of kidney transplant recipient with SARS-CoV-2 infection. TCRdb re-called the reads through MiXCR, storing one row per CDR3 protein. The data show approximately 240,000 distinct CDR3 sequences, 29% seen once. Material: a blood sample, obtained at baseline and around day 120 from a kidney transplant recipient. The source is a male patient between 25 and 39 years old who had COVID-19 and was a kidney transplant recipient. Some T cells may be graft donor cells.

This clonotype was found once. This clone may be a read error of a much larger clone one base away. This chain joins TRBV9 and TRBJ2-7; D perhaps matches TRBD2 (6 bases). The CDR3 loop spans 13 amino acids. Germline-derived CDR1 and CDR2 are SGDLS and YYNGEE. The CDR3 spells CASSAGADYERYF. The CDR3 DNA reads TGTGCCAGCAGCGCCGGCGCGGACTACGAGCGGTACTTC.

A remark on this clonotype: This sequence may be a read error, since a much larger clone differs from it by one base. The chain recombines TRBV5-6 with TRBJ2-7; 8 bases fit TRBD1. The CDR3 length is 14 residues. From germline, CDR1 is SGHDT and CDR2 YYEEEE. CDR3 sequence reads: CVSSQPAGGNEQYF. CDR3 in DNA: TGTGTCAGCAGCCAACCCGCAGGGGGCAACGAGCAGTACTTC.

This clonotype occurred once. A much larger clonotype is one base distant, so this may be a read error. The CDR3 loop reads CATSDGLRCGKTYGYTF. The CDR3 bases are TGTGCCACCAGCGATGGTTTAAGGTGTGGAAAGACCTATGGCTACACCTTC. The rearrangement joins TRBV15 to TRBJ1-2; D uncertain. CDR3 length equals 17 residues. Germline CDR1 LNHNV, CDR2 YYDKDF (reference sequence). The V end was cut by 5 bases, the J end by 4 bases, with 23 bases between.

As to this clonotype: A read error may explain this, as a much larger clone is one base away. The chain couples TRBV19 to TRBJ2-7; 9 positions agree with TRBD1. The germline gives CDR1 LNHDA, CDR2 SQIVND (reference sequence). With V trimmed by 6 bases and J by 2 bases, 8 bases remained unmatched. This CDR3 comprises 15 residues. The CDR3 here is CASSSGTGNTYEQYF. Written as DNA, the CDR3 is TGTGCCAGTAGCAGTGGGACAGGGAATACCTACGAGCAGTACTTC. The full variable domain, in which reference TRBV19 and TRBJ2-7 provide the parts outside the CDR3, is DGGITQSPKYLFRKEGQNVTLSCEQNLNHDAMYWYRQDPGQGLRLIYYSQIVNDFQKGDIAEGYSVSREKKESFPLTVTSAQKNPTAFYLCASSSGTGNTYEQYFGPGTRLTVT.

The chain uses TRBV7-6 and TRBJ1-2, with unresolved D. The germline V gene encodes CDR1 SGHVS and CDR2 FNYEAQ. The CDR3 extends over 17 amino acids. The V and J ends lost 5 bases and 4 bases respectively, with 23 bases between them. This chain's CDR3 is CASSTLGESRKTYGYTF. The CDR3 DNA reads as TGTGCCAGCAGCACATTGGGTGAATCTCGAAAGACCTATGGCTACACCTTC.

With regard to this clonotype: Its ends do not fully match the called genes, so a read error is possible. The chain combines TRBV6-4 with TRBJ1-2; D unclear. CDR1 and CDR2 from the germline V gene are MRHNA and SNTAGT. The CDR3 is 17 amino acids. The CDR3 region has the DNA TGTGCCGGCAGTATGCAGAGCTCACACGGAAAGACCTATGGCTACACCTTC. This codes for CAGSMQSSHGKTYGYTF.

This clonotype was found many times. The gene calls are TRBV3-1 and TRBJ1-1; no clear D. This CDR3 contains 17 residues. The germline V gene has CDR1 LGHDT and CDR2 YNNKEL (reference sequence). Trimming stripped 5 bases from V and 4 bases from J, with 23 bases between. The DNA for the CDR3 is TGTGCCAGCAGCACCTTGGATCCCATTTCAATTCGCACTGAAGCTTTCTTT. Amino acids: CASSTLDPISIRTEAFF.

In its sample, this clonotype was seen many times. The rearrangement links TRBV5-4 to TRBJ1-6; D is possibly TRBD1 (6 bases). CDR1 is SGHNT, CDR2 YYREEE, per germline (reference sequence). The CDR3 is 13 amino acids. V was pared by 7 bases and J by 9 bases, with 14 bases between. CDR3 loop: CASRAGEGSPLHF. The CDR3 region has the DNA TGTGCCAGCCGGGCAGGGGAGGGTTCACCCCTCCACTTT.

As regards this clonotype: This could be a read error, since a much larger clone is one nucleotide away. The V and J genes are TRBV9 and TRBJ2-5; TRBD1 aligns across 7 bases. The CDR3 totals 16 residues. The V gene's germline CDR1 is SGDLS and CDR2 YYNGEE. The CDR3 nucleotides are TGTGCCAGCAGCGCACGCATTGGGGACAGTGCCTACGAGCAGTGCTTC. Translation: CASSARIGDSAYEQCF. The whole variable domain, filled in from reference TRBV9 and TRBJ2-5, reads DSGVTQTPKHLITATGQRVTLRCSPRSGDLSVYWYQQSLDQGLQFLIQYYNGEERAKGNILERFSAQQFPDLHSELNLSSLELGDSALYFCASSARIGDSAYEQCFGPGTRLLVL.

This clonotype was seen ten or more times. The V gene is TRBV7-9, the J gene TRBJ1-2; the D is unclear. Germline V gene lookup returns CDR1 SEHNR and CDR2 FQNEAQ (reference sequence). The CDR3 contains 17 residues. V was pared by 5 bases and J by 4 bases, with 23 bases between. CDR3 loop: CASSVKQYHGKTYGYTF. In DNA, the CDR3 is TGTGCCAGCAGCGTAAAGCAATACCATGGAAAGACCTATGGCTACACCTTC.

The J gene is TRBJ2-1, the V gene TRBV25-1; 10 bases are a match to TRBD1. The junction had 10 bases not matched to a gene; V was cut back by 3 bases and J by 5 bases. Germline assignment: CDR1 MGHDK and CDR2 SYGVNS. The CDR3 covers 17 residues. CDR3 coding DNA: TGTGCCAGCAGTGATGACACCGGGACAGGGGCCAACAATGAGCAGTTCTTC. Amino acid sequence: CASSDDTGTGANNEQFF. Full variable domain (outside the CDR3, taken from reference TRBV25-1 and TRBJ2-1): EADIYQTPRYLVIGTGKKITLECSQTMGHDKMYWYQQDPGMELHLIHYSYGVNSTEKGDLSSESTVSRIRTEHFPLTLESARPSHTSQYLCASSDDTGTGANNEQFFGPGTRLTVL.

V is TRBV20-1 and J is TRBJ2-1; 11 nucleotides agree with TRBD2. The CDR3 sequence is 18 residues long. From germline, CDR1 is DFQATT and CDR2 SNEGSKA (reference sequence). The trim removed 2 bases at V and 4 bases at J, leaving 13 bases unmatched. The CDR3 region is CSARKGLAALKTYNEQFF. In nucleotides, the CDR3 is TGCAGTGCTAGAAAGGGACTAGCGGCTCTAAAAACGTACAATGAGCAGTTCTTC.

This clonotype was picked up many times. The chain carries TRBV3-1 and TRBJ1-2; D is ambiguous. Per the germline V gene, CDR1 is LGHDT and CDR2 is YNNKEL (reference sequence). The CDR3 totals 14 residues. The ends were cut back, 1 base at V and 5 bases at J, with 11 bases in the middle. In DNA, the CDR3 is TGTGCCAGCAGCCAAGGAGACGGGTGGTATGGCTACACCTTC. It is translated as CASSQGDGWYGYTF.

On this clonotype itself: Given a far larger clone just one base away, this is likely a sequencing read error. The chain combines TRBV13 with TRBJ2-7; 7 positions agree with TRBD2. The J call is uncertain, as TRBJ2-5 better fits the DNA end. Germline CDR1 reads PRHDT; CDR2 reads FYEKMQ (reference sequence). The CDR3 is 18 amino acids. CDR3 protein: CASGPGDRGDVMLETQYF. DNA of the CDR3: TGTGCCAGCGGCCCTGGGGACCGGGGGGATGTTATGCTGGAGACCCAGTACTTC.

The chain joins TRBV4-3 to TRBJ2-3; 11 bases align to TRBD2. The CDR3 has 17 residues. V gave up 0 bases and J gave up 3 bases; unmatched junction bases: 5. Germline V lookup: CDR1 LGHNA, CDR2 YSLEER. As DNA, the CDR3 is TGCGCCAGCAGCCAAGAACTAGCGGGAGAGCAGACAGATACGCAGTATTTT. This encodes CASSQELAGEQTDTQYF.

About this clonotype: A clone one base away is much larger, so this may be a read error. The chain uses TRBV5-5 and TRBJ1-6, with D perhaps TRBD1 (5 bases). CDR1 and CDR2 from the germline V gene are SGHKS and YYEKEE (reference sequence). The CDR3 runs to 12 residues. The CDR3, as DNA: TGTGACAGCAGCTCTGACAGAAGAGAGGGCCACTTT. Protein product: CDSSSDRREGHF.

Within the sample, this clonotype is large. CDR3: CASSQQLNYEQYF. The CDR3 DNA follows: TGTGCCAGCAGTCAACAATTAAACTACGAGCAGTACTTC. The chain recombines TRBV14 with TRBJ2-6; no clear D gene. The closer fit of TRBJ2-7 to the DNA end suggests the J call may be wrong. The CDR3 has 13 amino acids. The V gene's germline CDR1 is SGHDN and CDR2 FVKESK.

This clonotype appeared many times. V gene TRBV20-1 combines with J gene TRBJ2-7; maybe TRBD2 (7 bases). The V end was cut by 6 bases, the J end by 4 bases, with 16 bases between. Germline assignment: CDR1 DFQATT and CDR2 SNEGSKA (reference sequence). This CDR3 comprises 13 residues. CDR3 sequence: CSAQRTAGYEQYF. The CDR3 DNA sequence: TGCAGTGCCCAGAGGACAGCGGGGTACGAGCAGTACTTC.

Comment on this clonotype: One base away lies a much larger clone, so this may be a sequencing read error. V and J are TRBV6-5 and TRBJ1-5; D not certain. The V end was cut by 6 bases, the J end by 11 bases, with 14 bases between. The V gene's germline CDR1 is MNHEY and CDR2 SVGAGI. The CDR3 is 12 residues long. The DNA for the CDR3 is TGTGCCAGCAGCGCCTGGGCAGGCTCCCAGCATTTT. Encoded protein: CASSAWAGSQHF.

This clonotype was seen ten or more times. The chain couples TRBV3-1 to TRBJ2-7; 12 bases match TRBD1. The J segment lost 7 bases and the V segment lost 0 bases, leaving 7 bases of the junction unmatched. The germline CDR1 and CDR2 sequences are LGHDT and YNNKEL (reference sequence). The CDR3 contains 16 residues. CDR3 loop: CASSQDPGQGAREQYF. Written as DNA, the CDR3 is TGTGCCAGCAGCCAAGATCCGGGACAGGGGGCGCGGGAGCAGTACTTC.

Note on this clonotype: A much bigger clone sits one base away, suggesting this may be a read error. This chain links TRBV30 with TRBJ2-6; TRBD1 matches at 11 bases. CDR1 and CDR2 from the germline V gene are GTSNPN and SVGIG (reference sequence). The CDR3 spans 17 residues. The CDR3 DNA is TGTGCCTGGACGAAGGGGACAGGGGGTTCTGGGGCCAACGTCCGGACTTTC. It codes for CAWTKGTGGSGANVRTF.

About this clonotype: Possible read error: a much larger clone is one base away. The chain has TRBV10-2 and TRBJ1-2; D remains unclear. V lost 7 bases and J lost 4, with 25 bases in between. CDR3 size: 17 residues. From germline, CDR1 is WSHSY and CDR2 SAAADI. For the CDR3, the DNA is TGCGCCAGCATGGGGAAGCGCACTTCTAGAAAGACCTATGGCTACACCTTC. Amino acids: CASMGKRTSRKTYGYTF.

A note on this clonotype: Being one base from a much bigger clone, this may be a read error. This rearrangement joins TRBV12-3 or TRBV12-4 to TRBJ2-7; tentatively, D is TRBD1 or TRBD2 (6 bases each). This CDR3 region has 12 residues. CDR3 nucleotides: TGTGCCAGCAGTTCTTTGGGGGGCGAGAAGTACTTC. The encoded protein is CASSSLGGEKYF.

Regarding this clonotype: A read error may explain this, as a much larger clone is one base away. The rearrangement joins TRBV11-2 to TRBJ1-2, with no clear D. V was shortened by 8 bases and J by 1 base, with 14 bases between the two germline ends. The germline gives CDR1 SGHAT, CDR2 FQNNGV. The CDR3 has 14 residues. CDR3 bases: TGTGCCAGCGGCCAAGGATGGGATAACTATGGCTACACCTTC. Translating it yields CASGQGWDNYGYTF.